In its sample, the clone carrying this T cell receptor (beta chain) was seen many times. The entry originates in a study of regulatory T cells in long-lasting Graves disease. To make TCR beta libraries, researchers used iRepertoire HTBI primers and Arm-PCR of CDR3 regions. Each CDR3 protein gets one entry after TCRdb re-called the multiplex PCR reads with MiXCR. The table includes roughly 320,000 distinct CDR3 sequences, around 17% detected once. Indicated time point: newly diagnosed GD, antithyroid drugs for less than 3 months. From RNA extracted from PBMCs, the TCR library was made. These data are also associated with another study on T cells in Graves' hyperthyroidism and ophthalmopathy.

The sequence derives from a man aged 40-49 years with Graves disease. The source material was peripheral blood mononuclear cells (PBMCs), sampled at new diagnosis, from a patient treated with antithyroid drugs.

DNA of the CDR3: TGTGCCAGCAGCCGCGACAGGGAGCAAGACAATGAGCAGTTCTTC. Protein: CASSRDREQDNEQFF. The genes are TRBV5-4 and TRBJ2-1, with 7 positions matching TRBD1. Per the germline V gene, CDR1 is SGHNT and CDR2 is YYREEE (reference sequence). Trimming took 4 bases from V and 5 from J; bases not matched to a gene: 9. CDR3 length: 15 residues.